This entry is about one TCR beta chain. The length of the CDR3 is 15 residues. V shed 4 bases and J 4 bases; nucleotides not matched to a gene: 3. Germline-derived CDR1 and CDR2 are LNHDA and SQIVND (reference sequence). The sample is drawn from a study of blood T cell repertoires in COVID-19. Overall study context: The United States, Italy and Spain supplied acute and convalescent COVID-19 samples. T cells, B-cell-depleted T cells, or PBMCs supplied cDNA or gDNA.

How the authors handled the data: Counts of nucleated cells, estimated from reference gene primer amplification, were obtained. The table came from immunoSEQ multiplex PCR; TCRdb's copy has only in-frame clones and leaves some out. V, J and clone size derive from that table, while D and trimming were established from the DNA sequence. The sample includes about 140,000 clones, over 75% of them seen just once. The chain has TRBV19 and TRBJ2-1, with 11 bases lining up with TRBD2. This receptor was identified in a man aged 55 to 70 with active or convalescent COVID-19. Source material: peripheral blood. CDR3 loop: CASSTGLAVYNEQFF. CDR3 nucleotide sequence: TGTGCCAGTAGTACGGGACTAGCGGTTTACAATGAGCAGTTCTTC.